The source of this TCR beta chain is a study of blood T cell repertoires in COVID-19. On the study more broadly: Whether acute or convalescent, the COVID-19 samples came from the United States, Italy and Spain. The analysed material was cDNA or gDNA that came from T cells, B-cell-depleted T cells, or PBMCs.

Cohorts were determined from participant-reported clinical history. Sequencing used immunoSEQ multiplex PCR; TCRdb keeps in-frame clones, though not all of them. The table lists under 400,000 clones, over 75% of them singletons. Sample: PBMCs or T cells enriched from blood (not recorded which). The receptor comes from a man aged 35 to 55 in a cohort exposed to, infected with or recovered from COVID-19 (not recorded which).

The CDR3: CASSLQTGELFF. As DNA, the CDR3 is TGTGCCAGCAGCTTACAGACCGGGGAGCTGTTTTTT. The rearrangement joins TRBV9 to TRBJ2-2; D not certain. CDR1 is SGDLS and CDR2 is YYNGEE in the germline V gene. CDR3 length: 12 amino acids. V lost 4 bases, J lost 5 bases, and 6 bases lay in between.